This TCR beta chain came from a study of tissue T cells after allogeneic stem cell transplantation. Whole-study context: Patients with graft-versus-host disease had grafts: several unmodified, three CD34-selected and T-cell-depleted.

The CDR3 runs 19 residues. Germline assignment: CDR1 PRHDT and CDR2 FYEKMQ (reference sequence). Trimming removed 4 bases from V and 2 bases from J; junction bases left unmatched: 9. Measured with immunoSEQ multiplex PCR; TCRdb has only the in-frame clones, and not every one. The sample includes 25,000 to 35,000 clones, approximately 85% seen only once; the top ten take around 3.5%. Findings and caveats of the study: Which tissue TCRs were alloreactive or antigen-specific was not determined. Some clones might be persisting host cells.

As concerns this clone: Its antigen is undetermined.

This material consisted of blood, taken before transplantation. This chain uses TRBV13 with TRBJ2-1; 15 nucleotides match TRBD2. The source is a woman between 18 and 49 years old who later had graft-versus-host disease after an allogeneic stem cell transplant. CDR3 DNA sequence: TGTGCCAGCAGCTCCCGGACTAGCGGGGGGGAACCGCCCTACAATGAGCAGTTCTTC. Amino acids: CASSSRTSGGEPPYNEQFF.